Described below is a single T cell receptor beta chain sequence and its context. There is no known antigen for this receptor. Base-call qualities are not available, and no considerably larger clone is one nucleotide away. These data originate in a study of blood T cell repertoires in COVID-19 (TCRdb year 2020). With regard to the full study: Samples from collaborators originated in the United States, Italy and Spain and spanned both the acute and convalescent phases of COVID-19. The material from the prospective study consisted of cDNA or gDNA derived from T cells, B-cell-depleted T cells, or PBMCs. Deeply sampled blood TCRbeta repertoires from subjects exposed to, actively infected with, or recovered from COVID-19 were included in the dataset. The repertoires were released in a freely available public database intended as a resource for research on the immune response to SARS-CoV-2. The samples were drawn from the first 160 participants of the ongoing ImmuneRACE study and from about 1,200 subjects provided by 6 global collaborators. The sample metadata nearly always contained a de-identified subject ID, COVID-19 status, age in years and sex. Where available, HLA class I and class II types were taken from metadata supplied by the sample provider and were not determined by assay-based typing.

CDR1 and CDR2 (LNHDA, SQIVND) derive from the germline V gene (reference sequence). Counted from cysteine to phenylalanine, this CDR3 has 14 amino acids. Just CDR3 DNA is preserved here, 42 bases in frame from base 1. V is cut by 4 bases and J by 0 bases, and the space between the germline ends is 9 bases. The collaborating institutions used their own protocols to collect whole blood in K2EDTA tubes. Collaborator samples were shipped for TCRbeta analysis as frozen whole blood, isolated PBMCs, or DNA extracted from either sample type. TCRbeta CDR3 regions were amplified from genomic DNA using the immunoSEQ Assay, a bias-controlled multiplex PCR. As for the authors' bioinformatics: The number of nucleated cells in each sample was estimated from the amplification of reference gene primers within the assay. Sequence reads were collapsed and filtered to measure the absolute abundance of every unique TCRbeta CDR3 rearrangement. For each sample, productive Simpson clonality was calculated by taking the square root of Simpson's diversity index across productive rearrangements. TCRdb holds this immuneACCESS table with in-frame rearrangements only. Some clones are missing; in checked studies, unresolved V genes explain under half, and the rest has no known cause. V, J and clone size reflect that table, while D and trimming were determined from the DNA. This sample lists under 95,000 clones; roughly nine tenths were detected once. The ten biggest clones cover 5% to 5.5% of the sample.

General conclusions and limits of the study: Clinical and demographic metadata were provided uncurated, with the amount varying by source and participant.

The source material was peripheral blood. The sequence came from a man between 60 and 75 years old with acute or convalescent COVID-19. The V and J genes are TRBV19 and TRBJ1-2; the D region possibly corresponds to TRBD1 (5 bases align). The sequenced DNA: TGTGCCAGTAGTACCCAGGGTTCTAACTATGGCTACACCTTC. The resulting protein is CASSTQGSNYGYTF.